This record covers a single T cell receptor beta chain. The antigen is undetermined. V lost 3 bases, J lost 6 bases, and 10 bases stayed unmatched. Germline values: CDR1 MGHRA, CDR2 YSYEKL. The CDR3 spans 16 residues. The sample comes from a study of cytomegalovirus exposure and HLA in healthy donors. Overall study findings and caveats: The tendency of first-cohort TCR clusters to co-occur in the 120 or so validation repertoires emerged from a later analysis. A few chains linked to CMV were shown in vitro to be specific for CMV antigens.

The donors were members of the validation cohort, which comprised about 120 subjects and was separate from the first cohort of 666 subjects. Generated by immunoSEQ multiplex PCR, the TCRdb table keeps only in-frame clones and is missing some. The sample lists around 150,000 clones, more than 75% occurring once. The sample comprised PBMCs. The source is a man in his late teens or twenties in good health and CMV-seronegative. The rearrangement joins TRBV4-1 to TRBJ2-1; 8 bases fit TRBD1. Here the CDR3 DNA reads TGCGCCAGCAGCCACCCCGGACAGGGCTTTACCAATGAGCAGTTCTTC. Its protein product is CASSHPGQGFTNEQFF.